The T cell receptor beta chain under discussion was sequenced for a study of shared clonotypes between healthy human individuals. General study findings and limits: Measured sharing among donors was expected to vary with sequencing depth. Sampling included only blood; tissue repertoires likely differ.

Sequenced by immunoSEQ multiplex PCR; TCRdb stores in-frame clones only, minus some. The table records 450,000 to 600,000 clones, approximately 79% of them present only once. Note on this clone: Its cognate antigen is unknown.

This TCR derives from a woman aged 40-49 years in good health. Some clones in this sample may be carry-over from other donors' samples. Sequencing was done on a sample of PBMCs.

The CDR3 DNA is TGTGCCATCAGTGAGTCAGGACGGACGGGGAGGGATGAGCAGTTCTTC. Its protein product is CAISESGRTGRDEQFF. The chain joins TRBV10-3 to TRBJ2-1, with 7 bases that match TRBD2. The junction had 10 bases not matched to a gene; V was cut back by 0 bases and J by 8 bases. CDR3 length: 16 residues. Germline CDR1 ENHRY, CDR2 SYGVKD.